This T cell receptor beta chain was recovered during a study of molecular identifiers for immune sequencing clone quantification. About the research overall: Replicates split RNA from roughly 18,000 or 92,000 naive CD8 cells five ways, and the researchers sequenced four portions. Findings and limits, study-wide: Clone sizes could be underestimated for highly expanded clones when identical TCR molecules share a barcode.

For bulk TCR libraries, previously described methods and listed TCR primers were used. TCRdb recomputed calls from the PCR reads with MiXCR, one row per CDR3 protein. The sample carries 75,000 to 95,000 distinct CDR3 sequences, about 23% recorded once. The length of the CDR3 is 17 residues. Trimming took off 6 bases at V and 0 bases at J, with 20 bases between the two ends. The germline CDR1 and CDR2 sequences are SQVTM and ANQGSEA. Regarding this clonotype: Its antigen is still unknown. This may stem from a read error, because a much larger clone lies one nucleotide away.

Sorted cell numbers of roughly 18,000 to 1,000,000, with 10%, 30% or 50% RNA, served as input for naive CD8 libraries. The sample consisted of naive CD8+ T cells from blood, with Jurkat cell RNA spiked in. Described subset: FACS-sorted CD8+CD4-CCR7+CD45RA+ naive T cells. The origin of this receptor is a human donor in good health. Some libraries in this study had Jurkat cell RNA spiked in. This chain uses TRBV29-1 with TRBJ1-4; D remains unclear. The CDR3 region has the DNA TGCAGCGTCGTGGGCAGATCATCCCCTGCAACTAATGAAAAACTGTTTTTT. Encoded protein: CSVVGRSSPATNEKLFF.